This T cell receptor (beta chain) was recovered during a study of blood T cell dynamics during melanoma immunotherapy. The wider study: Patients with metastatic melanoma got pembrolizumab or nivolumab-ipilimumab as first-line care.

CDR3 length equals 14 residues. Trimming cost V 5 bases and J 1 base, with 10 bases left between them. Germline V gives CDR1 SEHNR, CDR2 FQNEAQ (reference sequence). A fixed DNA input of about 0.35 ug was used per bulk PBMC sample. TCRdb keeps only in-frame clones here, not all; method: immunoSEQ multiplex PCR. The table has about 10,000 clones, over 75% seen once. Time point defined: week 3, after first cycle of checkpoint inhibitor. Blood was drawn before treatment and at week 3 after checkpoint blockade. No patient had earlier systemic cancer treatment, concurrent immunosuppressants, or another active cancer.

Specimen: blood, collected from a patient treated with checkpoint blockade. This chain joins TRBV7-9 and TRBJ2-3; D possibly uses TRBD1 or TRBD2 (5 bases each). The TCR was taken from a human donor with melanoma. CDR3 loop: CASSPLGGTDTQYF. The CDR3 nucleotides read TGTGCCAGCAGCCCTCTGGGGGGCACAGATACGCAGTATTTT.